A selection of T cell receptor beta chains follows, all from one sample in a study of cytomegalovirus exposure and HLA in healthy donors. The data were produced by immunoSEQ multiplex PCR, yet TCRdb's version contains in-frame clones alone and is incomplete. The data contain 100,000 or so clones, roughly 70% of them singletons. The sequenced sample consisted of PBMCs. These receptors all come from a man aged 35 to 55 in good health and CMV-seronegative. Each CDR3 is given without its conserved first and last residue.

CDR3	V	J
ASSSGTGRWAF	TRBV13	TRBJ1-1
ASSQGSGPSNEQF	TRBV4-2	TRBJ2-1
ASSLLGTSSYNEQF	TRBV27	TRBJ2-1
ASSLAWTGRTGELF	TRBV5-1	TRBJ2-2
ASSEGTSGSGTQY	TRBV6-1	TRBJ2-5
ASSSGQGGAEAF	TRBV19	TRBJ1-1
ASRPRGRGNQPQH	TRBV6-5	TRBJ1-5
ASSLYRTGGPLNTEAF	TRBV28	TRBJ1-1
ASSLGGGRGQPQH	TRBV7-2	TRBJ1-5
ASSEGRTSGREYNEQF	TRBV10-2	TRBJ2-1
ASSLGQGISKNIQY	TRBV7-9	TRBJ2-4
ASSIRTGAGSYEQY	TRBV13	TRBJ2-7
AWSEAGHTEAF	TRBV30	TRBJ1-1
ASSDDQGGVYTGELF	TRBV2	TRBJ2-2
ASSLASVNKETQY	TRBV5-1	TRBJ2-5
ASPEGGNTEAF	TRBV23-1	TRBJ1-1
ASSQRAGGDTEAF	TRBV18	TRBJ1-1
ASSMPGFYGYT	TRBV19	TRBJ1-2
ASSYSAGGGNEQF	TRBV6-6	TRBJ2-1
ASSLDRLAYNEQF	TRBV11-3	TRBJ2-1
ASGTGTTGYNEQF	TRBV5-1	TRBJ2-1
ASSGLSTELF	TRBV2	TRBJ2-2
ASSQATVLAKNIQY	TRBV4-3	TRBJ2-4
ASRGDRGRNEKLF	TRBV2	TRBJ1-4
AISGQSNTGELF	TRBV10-3	TRBJ2-2
AVTRDSSYEQY	TRBV6-1	TRBJ2-7
ASSGGTGNTGELF	TRBV5-4	TRBJ2-2
ASSQGTGVGNTIY	TRBV4-3	TRBJ1-3
ASSRTGVSGNQPQH	TRBV4-1	TRBJ1-5
ASSLPSGQETQY	TRBV5-6	TRBJ2-5
ASSPRQEYEQY	TRBV18	TRBJ2-7
ASSLGGLAGPLGEQY	TRBV5-4	TRBJ2-7
ASSRTTSTDTQY	TRBV5-4	TRBJ2-3
ASSSSGANVLT	TRBV7-2	TRBJ2-6
ASSWDRGGTGELF	TRBV5-1	TRBJ2-2